Listed below are T cell receptor beta chains from one sample, sequenced in a study of shared clonotypes between healthy human individuals. Method: immunoSEQ multiplex PCR; TCRdb's copy keeps in-frame clones and lacks some. The sample contains under 130,000 clones, around 64% of which appear only once. Sample: memory CD8+ T cells sorted from blood. The origin of the receptors is a woman aged 25 to 45 in good health. The conserved cysteine and the conserved F or W are not part of the CDR3 here.

V	J	length	CDR3
TRBV28	TRBJ2-3	15	ASSFSASTDSTDTQY
TRBV28	TRBJ1-4	12	ASSPGIVNEKLF
TRBV30	TRBJ1-5	12	AWSVRGNNQPQH
TRBV15	TRBJ2-2	12	ATSRDLGPGELF
TRBV15	TRBJ2-1	11	ATSRPTFHEQF
TRBV2	TRBJ1-3	13	ASRKDRGSGNTIY
TRBV14	TRBJ2-1	18	ASSQALPGQGTSPYNEQF
TRBV7-9	TRBJ2-7	11	ASSLAVSYEQY
TRBV21-1	TRBJ1-5	12	ASSKGPLLSPQH
TRBV2	TRBJ1-4	16	ASRTRTGGLATNEKLF
TRBV2	TRBJ2-7	10	ASSEVFYEQY
TRBV2	TRBJ2-2	13	ASPIDRGYTGELF
TRBV28	TRBJ1-1	14	ASSSTGTAMNTEAF
TRBV25-1	TRBJ2-7	12	ASSEPNRGDEQY
TRBV15	TRBJ2-7	15	ATSSEKGDLSSYEQY
TRBV7-3	TRBJ2-2	11	ASSPDGRGELF
TRBV25-1	TRBJ2-1	14	ASSGNRQGPFNEQF
TRBV5-4	TRBJ2-5	12	ASSLAGGLETQY
TRBV10-3	TRBJ2-7	14	ASSSSWQGSSYEQY